A single sample is the source of the 29 T cell receptor beta chains below, sequenced in a study of vaccination and CD4 T cells after COVID-19. Sequencing of the DNA from cultured CD4+ T cells was carried out with the Oncomine TCR Beta short-read assay. Scientists extracted genomic DNA from CD4+ T cells grown in culture. MiXCR, run by TCRdb on the PCR reads, gives a single entry per CDR3 protein. The repertoire consists of approximately 9,000 distinct CDR3 sequences, with under 40% occurring once and the leading ten covering about 20%. These receptors have no identified antigens. Specified treatment: roughly ten-day PBMC culture with coronavirus spike peptide pools or control peptides (ViraFEST assay). The unexposed donor's CD4+ T cells were collected before the COVID-19 pandemic (2011-2018). Sample: CD4+ T cells from blood, cultured in vitro. These receptors were collected from a human donor in good health.

The chain couples TRBV20-1 to TRBJ1-1; 9 bases match TRBD1. This CDR3 has 14 residues. The germline gives CDR1 DFQATT, CDR2 SNEGSKA (reference sequence). Trimming took 5 bases from V and 5 from J; bases not matched to a gene: 9. Here the CDR3 reads CSALSVDRGTEAFF. The CDR3 coding sequence is TGCAGTGCTCTCTCGGTGGACAGGGGAACTGAAGCTTTCTTT.

This clonotype was counted only a few times. The chain links TRBV11-2 to TRBJ2-5; TRBD2 agrees at 12 bases. V shed 4 bases and J 1 base; nucleotides not matched to a gene: 4. Germline values: CDR1 SGHAT, CDR2 FQNNGV. The CDR3 runs to 16 residues. The CDR3 DNA reads as TGTGCCAGCAGCTCTACTAGCGGGAGGCCCCAAGAGACCCAGTACTTC. As protein: CASSSTSGRPQETQYF.

The V gene is TRBV27, the J gene TRBJ1-6, with D maybe TRBD1 (5 bases). V dropped 10 bases and J dropped 3 bases, with 19 bases sitting between them. Germline V CDR1 and CDR2: MNHEY, SMNVEV (reference sequence). CDR3 length equals 16 residues. CDR3 bases: TGTGCCACCTCGCTAGGGGTGATCCACTATAATTCACCCCTCCACTTT. Translated, it gives CATSLGVIHYNSPLHF.

V is TRBV5-4 and J is TRBJ2-7; TRBD1 might be the D (5 bases). Germline values: CDR1 SGHNT, CDR2 YYREEE (reference sequence). Trimming stripped 4 bases from V and 3 bases from J, with 11 bases between. The CDR3 has 13 amino acids. The CDR3, as DNA: TGTGCCAGCAGCCCCGACAGACTCTACGAGCAGTACTTC. This translates into CASSPDRLYEQYF.

This clonotype turned up a few times. V gene TRBV19 combines with J gene TRBJ1-5, with TRBD1 matching 7 bases. Germline V gene sequence: CDR1 LNHDA, CDR2 SQIVND (reference sequence). The J segment lost 1 base and the V segment lost 1 base, leaving 7 bases of the junction unmatched. The CDR3 length is 17 residues. The CDR3 bases are TGTGCCAGTAGTATAGGGAAGGGGGCGGCAAGCAATCAGCCCCAGCATTTT. Its translation is CASSIGKGAASNQPQHF.

This clonotype was seen more than once but under ten times. The rearrangement uses TRBV27 and TRBJ1-1, with 12 nucleotides matching TRBD1. CDR3 size: 14 residues. J lost 9 bases, V lost 3 bases, and 5 bases had no gene match. Germline V lookup: CDR1 MNHEY, CDR2 SMNVEV (reference sequence). The CDR3, as DNA: TGTGCCAGCAGTTTTTCGGGACAGGGGGCAAAAGCTTTCTTT. It is translated as CASSFSGQGAKAFF.

This clonotype was detected only a few times. V and J are TRBV7-9 and TRBJ1-5; TRBD1 is a possible D gene (5 bases). With 3 bases removed from V and 10 bases from J, the gap between germline ends came to 16 bases. This CDR3 comprises 14 residues. Germline CDR1 and CDR2: SEHNR and FQNEAQ (reference sequence). DNA for the CDR3: TGTGCCAGCAGCTTCGACAGCCCCAGGGCTCCCCAGCATTTT. It codes for CASSFDSPRAPQHF.

The rearrangement links TRBV7-6 to TRBJ1-3; D uncertain. The CDR3 loop spans 15 amino acids. V gave up 0 bases and J gave up 0 bases, with 6 bases separating them. The germline CDR1 and CDR2 sequences are SGHVS and FNYEAQ. CDR3 bases: TGTGCCAGCAGCTTAGCAGGATTCTCTGGAAACACCATATATTTT. This encodes CASSLAGFSGNTIYF.

This chain connects TRBV12-3 or TRBV12-4 to TRBJ2-3; 9 bases match TRBD2. With V trimmed by 5 bases and J by 5 bases, 11 bases remained unmatched. The CDR3 spans 16 residues. Here the CDR3 DNA reads TGTGCCAGCAGTCCCGGCGGACTAGCGACTCTAGATACGCAGTATTTT. The encoded protein is CASSPGGLATLDTQYF.

The rearrangement uses TRBV2 and TRBJ2-2; the D gene is possibly TRBD1 (6 bases). CDR1 and CDR2 (germline): SNHLY, FYNNEI. This CDR3 has 14 residues. Trimming removed 2 bases at V and 3 bases at J, with 7 bases between. In DNA, the CDR3 is TGTGCCAGCAGTGAATCAGGGGACACCGGGGAGCTGTTTTTT. Amino acid sequence: CASSESGDTGELFF.

A few counts support this clonotype. The genes are TRBV20-1 and TRBJ2-3, with 8 bases identical to TRBD2. The J segment lost 4 bases and the V segment lost 5 bases, leaving 11 bases of the junction unmatched. The CDR3 contains 15 residues. CDR1 DFQATT and CDR2 SNEGSKA come from the germline V gene (reference sequence). The CDR3 here is CSAPYRLARPDTQYF. CDR3 DNA sequence: TGCAGTGCTCCCTATCGACTAGCGAGACCAGATACGCAGTATTTT.

The DNA for the CDR3 is TGTGCCAGCAGACGGGGACACTCCTACGAGCAGTACTTC. It yields the protein CASRRGHSYEQYF. This chain connects TRBV12-3 or TRBV12-4 to TRBJ2-7, with D possibly TRBD1 on 6 matching bases. V was pared by 6 bases and J by 0 bases, with 9 bases between. This CDR3 is 13 amino acids long.

This clonotype has more than one count but fewer than ten. The chain combines TRBV6-2 or TRBV6-3 with TRBJ1-1; unclear D gene. In germline, CDR1 is MNHEY, CDR2 SVGEGT. Trimming took off 8 bases at V and 4 bases at J, with 14 bases between the two ends. This CDR3 comprises 13 residues. In DNA form, the CDR3 reads TGTGCCAGCCGGGAGGCGGTAGGCACTGAAGCTTTCTTT. Protein: CASREAVGTEAFF.

The V call is TRBV28, the J call TRBJ2-3, with D hard to call. This CDR3 contains 11 residues. The ends were cut back, 6 bases at V and 4 bases at J, with 5 bases in the middle. Germline-derived CDR1 and CDR2 are MDHEN and SYDVKM. The CDR3 here is CASSLPDTQYF. CDR3 nucleotides: TGTGCCAGCAGCTTACCAGATACGCAGTATTTT.

This chain links TRBV4-2 with TRBJ2-7; 10 bases align to TRBD1. This CDR3 has 15 residues. Per germline, CDR1 LGHNA and CDR2 YNFKEQ. V dropped 2 bases and J dropped 6; count of bases not matched to a gene: 7. The CDR3 DNA follows: TGTGCCAGCAGCCAAACACCGGGACAGGGGAGCGAGCAGTACTTC. Residues: CASSQTPGQGSEQYF.

The J gene is TRBJ2-7, the V gene TRBV4-1; D unresolved. Germline CDR1 is MGHRA and CDR2 is YSYEKL. The CDR3 runs 14 residues. V lost 1 base and J 4 bases, leaving 11 bases between the germline ends. The CDR3 coding sequence is TGCGCCAGCAGCCAAGGACCGGGCCAGTACGAGCAGTACTTC. Its translation is CASSQGPGQYEQYF.

The chain uses TRBV6-1 and TRBJ2-5; tentatively, D is TRBD1 (6 bases). The germline V gene encodes CDR1 MNHNS and CDR2 SASEGT. The V and J ends lost 10 bases and 3 bases respectively, with 12 bases between them. The CDR3 has 12 residues. The CDR3 sequence is CATKTGKETQYF. The CDR3 DNA reads TGTGCCACCAAGACAGGAAAAGAGACCCAGTACTTC.

There are a few counts of this clonotype. The rearrangement uses TRBV6-1 and TRBJ2-2, with 8 bases lining up with TRBD2. The trim removed 7 bases at V and 4 bases at J, leaving 5 bases unmatched. Per the germline V gene, CDR1 is MNHNS and CDR2 is SASEGT. The CDR3 sequence is 14 residues long. As DNA, the CDR3 is TGTGCCAGCACGCTAGCGGGCCGCACCGGGGAGCTGTTTTTT. Translation: CASTLAGRTGELFF.

This clonotype was observed a few times. V usage is TRBV24-1 and J usage is TRBJ2-1, with TRBD2 matching 13 bases. This CDR3 is 18 amino acids long. Germline assignment: CDR1 KGHDR and CDR2 SFDVKD. The J segment lost 3 bases and the V segment lost 4 bases, leaving 8 bases of the junction unmatched. The CDR3 sequence is CATSDSTSGRAGYNEQFF. The CDR3 DNA is TGTGCCACCAGTGACTCAACTAGCGGGAGGGCGGGCTACAATGAGCAGTTCTTC.

This chain connects TRBV20-1 to TRBJ2-7; D might be TRBD2 (6 bases). The V end was cut by 3 bases, the J end by 3 bases, with 9 bases between. CDR3 length: 12 residues. The germline gives CDR1 DFQATT, CDR2 SNEGSKA (reference sequence). The CDR3 loop is CSASPSDYEQYF. CDR3 in DNA: TGCAGTGCTAGCCCTAGCGACTACGAGCAGTACTTC.

In its sample, this clonotype was seen a few times. CDR3 loop: CSARAGTAGMNTQYF. In DNA form, the CDR3 reads TGCAGTGCTAGAGCTGGGACCGCTGGCATGAATACGCAGTATTTT. The chain joins TRBV20-1 to TRBJ2-3, with D perhaps TRBD1 or TRBD2 (5 bases each). The CDR3 has 15 amino acids. CDR1 DFQATT and CDR2 SNEGSKA come from the germline V gene (reference sequence). The V and J ends lost 1 base and 7 bases respectively, with 18 bases between them.

The chain employs TRBV25-1 and TRBJ1-5, with a tentative D call TRBD1 (6 bases). The CDR3 is made up of 18 amino acids. Trimming cost V 8 bases and J 1 base, with 24 bases left between them. CDR1 is MGHDK and CDR2 is SYGVNS in the germline V gene. CDR3 in amino acids: CASRHLGTQLTSNQPQHF. In nucleotides, the CDR3 is TGTGCCAGCCGTCACCTCGGGACACAGCTGACGAGCAATCAGCCCCAGCATTTT.

V is TRBV28 and J is TRBJ1-2; weak D call: TRBD1 (5 bases). V was trimmed by 5 bases and J by 8 bases, leaving 15 bases between them. The CDR3 loop spans 13 amino acids. The germline gives CDR1 MDHEN, CDR2 SYDVKM. CDR3 DNA sequence: TGTGCCAGCAGTGTCCGGGACGTACGGGGCTACACCTTC. Protein sequence: CASSVRDVRGYTF.

The genes are TRBV7-2 and TRBJ2-1, with 10 bases lining up with TRBD2. The V gene's germline CDR1 is SGHTA and CDR2 FQGNSA. V lost 5 bases to trimming and J lost 6 bases; unmatched junction nucleotides: 7. There are 15 residues in the CDR3. CDR3 DNA: TGTGCCAGCAGCGAGACTAGCGGGTGGGTCAATGAGCAGTTCTTC. It yields the protein CASSETSGWVNEQFF.

The chain uses TRBV5-1 and TRBJ2-7; 7 bases are shared with TRBD1. Trimming took 3 bases from V and 3 from J; bases not matched to a gene: 6. The CDR3 consists of 14 residues. From germline, CDR1 is SGHRS and CDR2 YFSETQ. In nucleotides, the CDR3 is TGCGCCAGCAGCTCCCCCGACAGGGACTACGAGCAGTACTTC. Its protein product is CASSSPDRDYEQYF.

V gene TRBV6-2 or TRBV6-3 combines with J gene TRBJ1-2; D perhaps matches TRBD1 (6 bases). Deletions cut 10 bases from V and 2 bases from J, with 14 bases between. The CDR3 is 13 amino acids. CDR1 is MNHEY and CDR2 is SVGEGT in the germline V gene. The CDR3, as DNA: TGTGCCATTCAAAAAGGGGGGAACTATGGCTACACCTTC. Amino acid sequence: CAIQKGGNYGYTF.

The rearrangement links TRBV19 to TRBJ1-2; D is uncertain. Germline V lookup: CDR1 LNHDA, CDR2 SQIVND (reference sequence). This CDR3 is built from 12 residues. Trimming shortened V by 5 bases and J by 4 bases, and 8 bases separated the two germline ends. CDR3 DNA: TGTGCCAGTAGTCCCCGGGGCTATGGCTACACCTTC. Its translation is CASSPRGYGYTF.

The chain joins TRBV20-1 to TRBJ2-1, with a possible D match to TRBD2 (6 bases). The CDR3 is made up of 13 amino acids. Germline V CDR1 and CDR2: DFQATT, SNEGSKA (reference sequence). Trimming pared 7 bases from V and 10 bases from J, leaving 20 bases between. Written as DNA, the CDR3 is TGCAGTGTCCCCTCCGGGCGGGGATGGGAGCAGTTCTTC. Protein sequence: CSVPSGRGWEQFF.

The rearrangement uses TRBV18 and TRBJ1-5, with 8 bases fitting TRBD1. The CDR3 extends over 15 amino acids. Trimming removed 3 bases from V and 0 bases from J; junction bases left unmatched: 1. Germline V gene data show CDR1 as KGHSH and CDR2 as LQKENI. Written as DNA, the CDR3 is TGTGCCAGCTCACCCAGGGGGCTTAGCAATCAGCCCCAGCATTTT. Translated: CASSPRGLSNQPQHF.